Following are 21 T cell receptor beta chains from one sample sequenced in a study of blood T cells in healthy people across ages. Combining a sample-barcoded 5' primer with a J-beta primer mix, a second PCR ran for about 6 to 11 cycles. Using its own MiXCR run on the 5' RACE reads, TCRdb lists one record per CDR3 protein. Found here are some 1.5 million distinct CDR3 sequences, approximately 43% of them singletons; the top ten hold around 4%. The material sequenced was blood. The source is a woman under 30 in good health.

The chain combines TRBV12-3 or TRBV12-4 with TRBJ2-7, with 12 bases identical to TRBD2. This CDR3 contains 15 residues. J gave up 3 bases and V 6 bases, and 6 bases lay outside the gene matches. DNA for the CDR3: TGTGCCAGCAGCGAAGGACTAGCGGGAATCTACGAGCAGTACTTC. Amino acid sequence: CASSEGLAGIYEQYF.

This chain connects TRBV20-1 to TRBJ2-1; the match to TRBD1 covers 11 bases. V trimming: 5 bases; J trimming: 6 bases; junction bases outside the gene matches: 9. The CDR3 is made up of 15 amino acids. Germline V gene data show CDR1 as DFQATT and CDR2 as SNEGSKA (reference sequence). CDR3 residues: CSAFQGDRGINEQFF. The DNA for the CDR3 is TGCAGTGCTTTTCAGGGGGACAGGGGGATCAATGAGCAGTTCTTC.

Comments on this clonotype: The junction shows a germline mismatch at one end, possibly a read error. CDR3 sequence: CASSLGPSADAQYF. In nucleotides, the CDR3 is TGTGCCAGCAGTTTAGGGCCTAGCGCAGATGCGCAGTATTTT. The chain uses TRBV12-3 or TRBV12-4 and TRBJ2-3, with TRBD2 as a possible D gene (6 bases). The CDR3 spans 14 residues.

This clonotype occurred many times. V gene TRBV20-1 combines with J gene TRBJ2-2; D unclear. Germline V lookup: CDR1 DFQATT, CDR2 SNEGSKA (reference sequence). Trimming cost V 3 bases and J 3 bases, with 5 bases left between them. This CDR3 is 12 amino acids long. The chain's CDR3 is CSASADTGELFF. CDR3 DNA: TGCAGTGCTAGTGCAGACACCGGGGAGCTGTTTTTT.

The V call is TRBV9, the J call TRBJ2-1, with D perhaps matching TRBD2 (5 bases). The length of the CDR3 is 16 residues. The germline V gene has CDR1 SGDLS and CDR2 YYNGEE. Trimming took off 0 bases at V and 8 bases at J, with 18 bases between the two ends. In DNA form, the CDR3 reads TGTGCCAGCAGCGTAGTGGGAGCGATAGACCGGGATGAGCAGTTCTTC. It translates to CASSVVGAIDRDEQFF.

This clonotype was detected a few times. The gene calls are TRBV29-1 and TRBJ1-1; a possible D gene is TRBD1 (5 bases). The V gene's germline CDR1 is SQVTM and CDR2 ANQGSEA. V was pared by 7 bases and J by 0 bases, with 12 bases between. The CDR3 contains 13 residues. The CDR3 reads CSGRGVLNTEAFF. As DNA, the CDR3 is TGCAGCGGGAGGGGAGTACTGAACACTGAAGCTTTCTTT.

This clonotype was counted only a few times. This sequence joins TRBV4-1 and TRBJ1-1; D gene uncertain. V was clipped by 3 bases and J by 3 bases, with 5 bases between them. CDR3 length: 12 amino acids. The germline CDR1 and CDR2 sequences are MGHRA and YSYEKL. Written as DNA, the CDR3 is TGCGCCAGCAGCCACCCTTACACTGAAGCTTTCTTT. As protein: CASSHPYTEAFF.

J is TRBJ2-2 and V is TRBV6-2 or TRBV6-3; no clear D gene. The germline CDR1 and CDR2 sequences are MNHEY and SVGEGT. The CDR3 has 13 residues. V lost 5 bases, J lost 6 bases, and 10 bases lay in between. The DNA for the CDR3 is TGTGCCAGCAGTGCAAACCCTCCCGGGGAGCTGTTTTTT. Translating it yields CASSANPPGELFF.

There are a few counts of this clonotype. The chain couples TRBV7-9 to TRBJ2-5; the D is unclear. This CDR3 region has 12 residues. Trimming pared 3 bases from V and 13 bases from J, leaving 15 bases between. The germline V gene has CDR1 SEHNR and CDR2 FQNEAQ (reference sequence). The CDR3 protein is CASSLPQLSLYF. CDR3 in DNA: TGTGCCAGCAGCTTGCCACAGCTGTCGCTGTACTTC.

The V gene is TRBV6-2 or TRBV6-3, the J gene TRBJ1-5; 8 bases align to TRBD1. Trimming removed 2 bases from V and 1 base from J; junction bases left unmatched: 4. The CDR3 sequence is 16 residues long. CDR1 and CDR2 (germline): MNHEY, SVGEGT. The CDR3 reads CASSYLGQDSNQPQHF. In DNA, the CDR3 is TGTGCCAGCAGTTACCTGGGACAGGACAGCAATCAGCCCCAGCATTTT.

The chain links TRBV29-1 to TRBJ1-2, with 8 bases that match TRBD1. The CDR3 consists of 12 residues. CDR1 is SQVTM, CDR2 ANQGSEA, per germline. V lost 7 bases, J lost 12 bases, and 13 bases stayed unmatched. In DNA, the CDR3 is TGCAGCGCTGGACAGGGCACAAAGGGCCACACCTTC. Translation gives CSAGQGTKGHTF. Full variable domain (missing parts from reference TRBV29-1 and TRBJ1-2): SAVISQKPSRDICQRGTSLTIQCQVDSQVTMMFWYRQQPGQSLTLIATANQGSEATYESGFVIDKFPISRPNLTFSTLTVSNMSPEDSSIYLCSAGQGTKGHTFGSGTRLTVV.

This CDR3 is CASSQDGLEYNEQFF. CDR3 in DNA: TGCGCCAGCAGCCAAGATGGGCTAGAATACAATGAGCAGTTCTTC. The rearrangement uses TRBV4-3 and TRBJ2-1, with D hard to call. CDR1 LGHNA and CDR2 YSLEER come from the germline V gene. V lost 0 bases to trimming and J lost 4 bases, with 10 bases between them. The CDR3 totals 15 residues.

This clonotype occurred a few times. The V call is TRBV4-1, the J call TRBJ2-3; the D gene could be TRBD1 or TRBD2 (8 bases each). Trimming left V 4 bases short and J 1 base short, with 15 bases between. From germline, CDR1 is MGHRA and CDR2 YSYEKL. This CDR3 is built from 16 residues. The CDR3 DNA reads TGCGCCAGCAGCCCGGGAGGGGACAGGCGCACAGATACGCAGTATTTT. Protein sequence: CASSPGGDRRTDTQYF.

This clonotype was seen more than once but under ten times. The chain is built from TRBV20-1 and TRBJ1-3; TRBD1 aligns across 8 bases. Germline CDR1 reads DFQATT; CDR2 reads SNEGSKA (reference sequence). The V and J ends lost 6 bases and 0 bases, in that order; junction bases with no gene match: 7. This CDR3 has 15 amino acids. In DNA form, the CDR3 reads TGCAGTGCACTTTTCAGGGGGCCCTCTGGAAACACCATATATTTT. Translation gives CSALFRGPSGNTIYF.

This clonotype was counted at least ten times. The chain carries TRBV29-1 and TRBJ1-2; D is unclear. V was cut by 4 bases and J by 8 bases, with 14 bases left in between. Germline values: CDR1 SQVTM, CDR2 ANQGSEA. The CDR3 totals 12 residues. The CDR3 DNA is TGCAGCGTTGTCGACCACTATAAAGGCTACACCTTC. Translation: CSVVDHYKGYTF.

This chain links TRBV12-3 or TRBV12-4 with TRBJ1-2, with a tentative D call TRBD1 (5 bases). CDR3 length equals 13 residues. The germline V and J ends were trimmed by 7 bases and 3 bases, with 12 bases remaining between them. This CDR3 reads CASTAGWDYGYTF. CDR3 bases: TGTGCCAGCACTGCAGGGTGGGACTATGGCTACACCTTC.

This sequence joins TRBV27 and TRBJ2-7, with D tentatively TRBD1 or TRBD2 (5 bases each). The CDR3 is 15 amino acids. V was clipped by 7 bases and J by 7 bases, with 23 bases between them. Germline V gene sequence: CDR1 MNHEY, CDR2 SMNVEV (reference sequence). The CDR3 is CASTLWRTPKDEQYF. CDR3 nucleotide sequence: TGTGCCAGCACCCTATGGAGGACACCGAAGGATGAGCAGTACTTC.

The rearrangement links TRBV6-4 to TRBJ1-2; D gene ambiguous. V lost 5 bases to trimming and J lost 3 bases, with 16 bases between them. The CDR3 extends over 15 amino acids. The V gene's germline CDR1 is MRHNA and CDR2 SNTAGT. CDR3 residues: CASSQDGTRDYGYTF. CDR3 in DNA: TGTGCCAGCAGTCAAGACGGAACTAGGGACTATGGCTACACCTTC.

This clonotype was found many times. The chain has TRBV2 and TRBJ2-3, with D maybe TRBD2 (5 bases). Germline V gene sequence: CDR1 SNHLY, CDR2 FYNNEI. The V end lost 8 bases, the J end lost 1 base, and 10 bases lay between the germline ends. The length of the CDR3 is 13 residues. The CDR3 coding sequence is TGTGCCAGCGACTATACTCGCACAGATACGCAGTATTTT. It codes for CASDYTRTDTQYF.

There are a few counts of this clonotype. This chain connects TRBV4-3 to TRBJ1-2; D is undetermined. This CDR3 contains 14 residues. Per the germline V gene, CDR1 is LGHNA and CDR2 is YSLEER. Deletions cut 0 bases from V and 7 bases from J, with 12 bases between. CDR3 amino acids: CASSQDRGRFGYTF. In DNA, the CDR3 is TGCGCCAGCAGCCAAGACAGAGGGCGGTTTGGCTACACCTTC.

This clonotype was picked up a small number of times. J is TRBJ1-2 and V is TRBV7-2, with D unresolved. Trimming took 5 bases from V and 5 from J, leaving 12 bases between them. The CDR3 is 13 amino acids. Germline V gene lookup returns CDR1 SGHTA and CDR2 FQGNSA. The DNA of the CDR3 is TGTGCCAGCAGCCGGATGGCACCGTATGGCTACACCTTC. This encodes CASSRMAPYGYTF.